This T cell receptor (beta chain) is from a study of CD8 T cells in ankylosing spondylitis. General study findings and limits: CD8+ disease-linked clones were present at relatively low frequencies in blood.

This CDR3 is 16 amino acids long. Trimming left V 2 bases short and J 2 bases short, with 16 bases between. TCRdb called the 5' RACE reads again in MiXCR, with one record for every CDR3 protein. Of a few hundred thousand distinct CDR3 sequences in the sample, 20% were seen once. Turning to this clonotype: Its antigen remains unidentified.

The V call is TRBV12-3 or TRBV12-4, the J call TRBJ2-7; TRBD1 or TRBD2 may be the D gene (5 bases each). This clonotype was obtained from a female donor with ankylosing spondylitis or in good health (not recorded which). Sequenced: blood, either unsorted or a sorted T cell fraction (not recorded which). The CDR3 coding sequence is TGTGCCAGCAGTTTACTCCTTCGGGACGGAGCCTACGAGCAGTACTTC. Translated, it gives CASSLLLRDGAYEQYF.